This paragraph reports one T cell receptor beta chain. Its antigen is as yet unknown. The CDR3 covers 14 residues. CDR1 is SGHTA, CDR2 FQGNSA, per germline. The data belong to a study of cytomegalovirus exposure and HLA in healthy donors. Findings of the study overall: TCR beta sequences reportedly predicted most subjects' HLA-A and HLA-B alleles accurately. It was likely that a cluster of highly shared sequence variants was a sequencing artifact. Associated with cytomegalovirus, according to the listing, were some 150 TCR beta chains.

Nominally healthy donors provided the samples, though records likely missed some immune exposures. The PCR used 60 Vbeta and 13 Jbeta primers. This table comes from immunoSEQ multiplex PCR, and its TCRdb copy is limited to in-frame clones, with some not included. Its clone listing holds fewer than 85,000 clones. The V gene is TRBV7-2, the J gene TRBJ2-5, with D tentatively TRBD1 (5 bases). The end of the DNA aligns better with TRBJ2-7, so the J call may be wrong. The sequencing input was PBMCs. The sequence was collected from a woman aged 35 to 49 in good health and CMV-seropositive. The CDR3 loop reads CASMVGPNNYEQYF. CDR3 DNA: TGTGCCAGCATGGTGGGGCCCAATAACTACGAGCAGTACTTC.